This T cell receptor beta chain derives from a study of T cells in Graves' hyperthyroidism and ophthalmopathy. Study-wide results and limits: Ophthalmopathy and stable hyperthyroidism were separated by a 13 V-J model.

In this sample, this clonotype turned up many times. The antigen remains undetermined. It was uncontrolled infection, other autoimmune disease, pregnancy or lactation that excluded patients. RNA transcripts were the template for amplifying TCR beta CDR3 regions. HTBI primers drove first-round RT-PCR of the TCR CDR3. MiXCR, applied by TCRdb to the multiplex PCR reads, yields one record per CDR3 protein. Of roughly 420,000 distinct CDR3 sequences listed, roughly 13% are singletons. The specimen was blood. The sequence derives from a woman aged 18 to 35 with Graves' hyperthyroidism.

CDR3 residues: CASSLSRFDRAPPGYTF. DNA of the CDR3: TGCGCCAGCAGCTTGAGCCGCTTCGACAGGGCTCCCCCTGGCTACACCTTC. The chain joins TRBV5-1 to TRBJ1-2; TRBD1 matches 7 bases. Per germline, CDR1 SGHRS and CDR2 YFSETQ. The V gene end was trimmed by 1 base and the J gene end by 7 bases; junction bases not matched to a gene: 16. The CDR3 contains 17 residues.